These 23 T cell receptor beta chains were all obtained from the same sample, sequenced in a study of T-cell memory formation after mild COVID-19. TCRdb redid the calling of the 5' RACE reads with MiXCR, one entry per CDR3 protein. The data contain 250,000 to 350,000 distinct CDR3 sequences, more than 15% of them singletons. What was sequenced was PBMCs or a T cell subset sorted from them (not recorded which). The receptors originated from a man aged 18 to 30 who had mild COVID-19 (a few samples of this study predate the infection). Cell type and time point are not known.

The J gene is TRBJ2-1, the V gene TRBV5-1; no reliable D call. The V gene lost 2 bases and the J gene lost 9 bases, with 9 bases spanning the gap. The CDR3 spans 12 residues. Germline V gene lookup returns CDR1 SGHRS and CDR2 YFSETQ. DNA for the CDR3: TGCGCCAGCAGCTTCCGCTCGGGTGAGCAGTTCTTC. This encodes CASSFRSGEQFF.

This clonotype has only a few counts. The chain uses TRBV18 and TRBJ1-1; D is undetermined. Trimming removed 0 bases from V and 4 bases from J, with 12 bases in between. Germline CDR1 KGHSH, CDR2 LQKENI. This CDR3 spans 15 amino acids. CDR3 in DNA: TGTGCCAGCTCACCACCGGTAGGGCCACGCACTGAAGCTTTCTTT. It encodes CASSPPVGPRTEAFF.

V usage is TRBV6-1 and J usage is TRBJ2-3; the match to TRBD2 covers 10 bases. In germline, CDR1 is MNHNS, CDR2 SASEGT. This CDR3 spans 13 amino acids. Unmatched junction bases numbered 4, after V lost 1 base and J lost 12 bases. The CDR3 is CASSEVPSGGQYF. The CDR3 DNA reads as TGTGCCAGCAGTGAAGTTCCTAGCGGGGGCCAGTATTTT.

This clonotype was seen only a few times. This chain joins TRBV14 and TRBJ1-6, with D uncertain. The germline V gene encodes CDR1 SGHDN and CDR2 FVKESK. CDR3 length: 13 amino acids. Deletions cut 4 bases from V and 9 bases from J, with 10 bases between. The CDR3 bases are TGTGCCAGCAGCCCCCGGACCGGTTCACCCCTCCACTTT. Residues: CASSPRTGSPLHF.

This clonotype has only a few counts. The gene calls are TRBV20-1 and TRBJ2-3; 16 nucleotides align to TRBD2. Germline V gene lookup returns CDR1 DFQATT and CDR2 SNEGSKA (reference sequence). The V gene end was trimmed by 5 bases and the J gene end by 3 bases; junction bases not matched to a gene: 2. There are 15 residues in the CDR3. In nucleotides, the CDR3 is TGCAGTGCTGGGACTAGCGGGGGGGAGACAGATACGCAGTATTTT. It encodes CSAGTSGGETDTQYF.

A few counts support this clonotype. The genes are TRBV27 and TRBJ2-7; D is undetermined. Germline CDR1 MNHEY, CDR2 SMNVEV (reference sequence). V lost 6 bases and J 4 bases, leaving 7 bases between the germline ends. There are 11 residues in the CDR3. The CDR3 coding sequence is TGTGCCAGCAGCAATGGGTACGAGCAGTACGTC. This translates into CASSNGYEQYV.

This clonotype was observed many times. The V call is TRBV7-9, the J call TRBJ1-4, with 8 positions matching TRBD1. The germline CDR1 and CDR2 sequences are SEHNR and FQNEAQ (reference sequence). This CDR3 spans 15 amino acids. V lost 6 bases to trimming and J lost 5 bases; unmatched junction nucleotides: 8. Here the CDR3 reads CASSPQGARNEKLFF. In nucleotides, the CDR3 is TGTGCCAGCAGTCCTCAGGGGGCGAGAAATGAAAAACTGTTTTTT.

This clonotype was picked up many times. This chain links TRBV7-6 with TRBJ2-3, with D perhaps given as TRBD1 or TRBD2 (5 bases each). This CDR3 has 15 residues. Trimming left V 1 base short and J 1 base short, with 9 bases between. Looked up from germline, CDR1 is SGHVS and CDR2 is FNYEAQ. The CDR3 here is CASSLGGVGTDTQYF. DNA of the CDR3: TGTGCCAGCAGCTTAGGAGGGGTAGGCACAGATACGCAGTATTTT.

This sequence joins TRBV9 and TRBJ2-7, with 8 bases that match TRBD2. Germline V lookup: CDR1 SGDLS, CDR2 YYNGEE. The CDR3 runs to 16 residues. J was trimmed by 2 bases and V by 0 bases; bases with no gene match: 7. The DNA for the CDR3 is TGTGCCAGCAGCGTAGCGGGAATAGCGGGGACCTACGAGCAGTACTTC. It translates to CASSVAGIAGTYEQYF.

This clonotype has just a few counts. The DNA of the CDR3 is TGCAGTGCTTGCCCCGGGACGGAGTCCTACGAGCAGTACTTC. It translates to CSACPGTESYEQYF. V usage is TRBV20-1 and J usage is TRBJ2-7; the D call may be TRBD1 or TRBD2 (5 bases each). The V and J ends lost 5 bases and 1 base respectively, with 15 bases between them. Germline CDR1 and CDR2: DFQATT and SNEGSKA (reference sequence). This CDR3 is built from 14 residues.

This clonotype was picked up a small number of times. V and J are TRBV20-1 and TRBJ2-7, with a possible D match to TRBD1 (5 bases). CDR3 length equals 15 residues. V lost 4 bases and J lost 2, with 18 bases in between. Germline V lookup: CDR1 DFQATT, CDR2 SNEGSKA (reference sequence). The CDR3 region is CSATSPGPAAYEQYV. In DNA form, the CDR3 reads TGCAGTGCTACCTCCCCAGGGCCGGCCGCCTACGAGCAGTACGTC.

The J gene is TRBJ2-2, the V gene TRBV7-9, with 14 bases lining up with TRBD2. CDR3 length: 19 amino acids. J was trimmed by 0 bases and V by 5 bases; bases with no gene match: 8. Germline CDR1 reads SEHNR; CDR2 reads FQNEAQ (reference sequence). CDR3 in DNA: TGTGCCAGCAGCCTAACGGGACTAGCGGGGGTCGCGAACACCGGGGAGCTGTTTTTT. Its translation is CASSLTGLAGVANTGELFF.

This clonotype was detected many times. V gene TRBV5-1 combines with J gene TRBJ2-3, with 12 bases lining up with TRBD2. J gave up 2 bases and V 4 bases, and 5 bases lay outside the gene matches. Germline values: CDR1 SGHRS, CDR2 YFSETQ. The length of the CDR3 is 16 residues. CDR3 nucleotide sequence: TGCGCCAGCAGCCTTGGGACTAGCGGGTCCACAGATACGCAGTATTTT. Protein sequence: CASSLGTSGSTDTQYF.

The chain carries TRBV10-2 and TRBJ2-3; TRBD2 might be the D (7 bases). V lost 4 bases, J lost 6 bases, and 14 bases lay in between. CDR1 and CDR2 (germline): WSHSY, SAAADI. This CDR3 contains 14 residues. CDR3 coding DNA: TGCGCCAGCAGTGTAGGGGGGGGCCAGGATACGCAGTATTTT. Protein sequence: CASSVGGGQDTQYF.

The table lists this clonotype with a few counts. This sequence joins TRBV9 and TRBJ2-3; D might be TRBD1 (5 bases). CDR1 SGDLS and CDR2 YYNGEE come from the germline V gene. This CDR3 region has 14 residues. Trimming removed 2 bases from V and 2 bases from J, with 9 bases in between. The CDR3 here is CASSVDRVTDTQYF. Here the CDR3 DNA reads TGTGCCAGCAGCGTCGACAGAGTCACAGATACGCAGTATTTT.

This clonotype was seen a few times. The V and J genes are TRBV3-1 and TRBJ1-5; no firm D call. With 1 base removed from V and 12 bases from J, the gap between germline ends came to 7 bases. This CDR3 spans 11 amino acids. Germline CDR1 is LGHDT and CDR2 is YNNKEL (reference sequence). For the CDR3, the DNA is TGTGCCAGCAGCCAAGGGAGTCACCAGCATTTT. Encoded protein: CASSQGSHQHF.

The rearrangement uses TRBV27 and TRBJ2-7; tentative D call: TRBD2 (6 bases). The ends were cut back, 5 bases at V and 3 bases at J, with 11 bases in the middle. The CDR3 is 13 residues long. CDR1 MNHEY and CDR2 SMNVEV come from the germline V gene (reference sequence). The CDR3: CASSRQGLYEQYF. The CDR3 coding sequence is TGTGCCAGCAGTCGGCAGGGACTCTACGAGCAGTACTTC.

This clonotype was recorded a few times. The gene calls are TRBV12-3 or TRBV12-4 and TRBJ1-6, with 7 nucleotides matching TRBD1. The ends lost 8 bases at V and 8 bases at J; junction bases unmatched: 6. CDR3 size: 13 residues. This CDR3 reads CASRRGFDSPLHF. The CDR3 DNA reads as TGTGCCAGCCGCAGGGGGTTCGATTCACCCCTCCACTTT.

The chain uses TRBV9 and TRBJ2-5, with a weak D call TRBD1 (5 bases). The germline CDR1 and CDR2 sequences are SGDLS and YYNGEE. Trimming shortened V by 0 bases and J by 4 bases, and 10 bases separated the two germline ends. CDR3 size: 14 residues. CDR3 region: CASSVDGQIETQYF. CDR3 in DNA: TGTGCCAGCAGCGTAGATGGACAAATAGAGACCCAGTACTTC.

There are a few counts of this clonotype. The chain recombines TRBV7-9 with TRBJ2-7; no clear D gene. Trimming pared 3 bases from V and 2 bases from J, leaving 5 bases between. This CDR3 comprises 12 residues. Germline CDR1 is SEHNR and CDR2 is FQNEAQ (reference sequence). CDR3 in amino acids: CASSFPAYEQYV. CDR3 nucleotide sequence: TGTGCCAGCAGCTTTCCTGCCTACGAGCAGTACGTC.

V is TRBV10-3 and J is TRBJ1-4; perhaps TRBD1 as D (6 bases). V gave up 8 bases and J gave up 7 bases, with 11 bases separating them. The CDR3 length is 12 residues. Germline loops: CDR1 ENHRY, CDR2 SYGVKD. The CDR3 loop reads CAIGGAGEKLFF. For the CDR3, the DNA is TGTGCCATCGGGGGGGCTGGTGAAAAACTGTTTTTT.

This chain connects TRBV12-5 to TRBJ2-7, with 9 positions matching TRBD1. Per the germline V gene, CDR1 is LGHNT and CDR2 is FRNRAP. J lost 6 bases, V lost 7 bases, and 13 bases had no gene match. The CDR3 contains 15 residues. CDR3 sequence reads: CASVIHLGQGGEQYF. Written as DNA, the CDR3 is TGTGCTAGTGTTATCCATCTGGGACAGGGCGGCGAGCAGTACTTC.

The chain links TRBV28 to TRBJ2-7; D may correspond to TRBD1 or TRBD2 (6 bases each). The CDR3 extends over 16 amino acids. Trimming pared 5 bases from V and 2 bases from J, leaving 19 bases between. The germline gives CDR1 MDHEN, CDR2 SYDVKM. CDR3 in amino acids: CASSPHTGRTTYEQYF. The CDR3 DNA sequence: TGTGCCAGCAGTCCCCATACAGGGAGGACTACCTACGAGCAGTACTTC.